This is a list of T cell receptor beta chains from one sample in a study of blood T cell repertoires in COVID-19. The table came from immunoSEQ multiplex PCR; TCRdb's copy has only in-frame clones and leaves some out. The repertoire includes 150,000 to 160,000 clones, approximately 80% of them detected once, and just over 9.5% sits in the top ten. Sequencing input: peripheral blood. These receptor sequences come from a woman aged 45-65 years with acute or convalescent COVID-19. Both conserved end residues are part of each CDR3. Fields, in order: D gene, J gene, V gene, CDR3 DNA, CDR3 protein. The D gene is left open where the match is weak.

d_call: TRBD2; j_call: TRBJ2-2; v_call: TRBV4-3; cdr3_nt: TGCGCCAGCAGCCCCGAGAGCGGGGTGAACACCGGGGAGCTGTTTTTT; cdr3_aa: CASSPESGVNTGELFF
d_call: TRBD2; j_call: TRBJ2-1; v_call: TRBV18; cdr3_nt: TGTGCCAGCTCACCTAAGACTAGCGGGACAGGCAATGAGCAGTTCTTC; cdr3_aa: CASSPKTSGTGNEQFF
d_call: TRBD1; j_call: TRBJ2-5; v_call: TRBV5-1; cdr3_nt: TGCGCCAGCAGCAGAGGACAGGGGCAAGAGACCCAGTACTTC; cdr3_aa: CASSRGQGQETQYF
d_call: TRBD2; j_call: TRBJ2-5; v_call: TRBV5-6; cdr3_nt: TGTGCCAGCAGCATGGGGCAGCGGGAGGCTCAAGAGACCCAGTACTTC; cdr3_aa: CASSMGQREAQETQYF
d_call: TRBD2; j_call: TRBJ2-2; v_call: TRBV30; cdr3_nt: TGTGCCTGGAGTGTGGTCCTAGCGGGAGCCGGGGAGCTGTTTTTT; cdr3_aa: CAWSVVLAGAGELFF
d_call: TRBD2; j_call: TRBJ2-7; v_call: TRBV7-3; cdr3_nt: TGTGCCAGCAGCTTAAGTGGTAGCGGGTCGTTCGAGCAGTACTTC; cdr3_aa: CASSLSGSGSFEQYF
d_call: NA; j_call: TRBJ1-5; v_call: TRBV19; cdr3_nt: TGTGCCAGTAGTATTTCCTCGGGCAATCAGCCCCAGCATTTT; cdr3_aa: CASSISSGNQPQHF
d_call: TRBD1; j_call: TRBJ2-1; v_call: TRBV5-6; cdr3_nt: TGTGCCAGCAGCGCCGGGACAGGTGATTTCAATGAGCAGTTCTTC; cdr3_aa: CASSAGTGDFNEQFF
d_call: TRBD1; j_call: TRBJ1-4; v_call: TRBV18; cdr3_nt: TGTGCCAGCTCAACAGGACAGGTCTCAACTAATGAAAAACTGTTTTTT; cdr3_aa: CASSTGQVSTNEKLFF
d_call: TRBD1; j_call: TRBJ2-7; v_call: TRBV7-2; cdr3_nt: TGTGCCAGCAGCTCCCGACGTCCGACAGGGGGTACCCACGAGCAGTACTTC; cdr3_aa: CASSSRRPTGGTHEQYF
d_call: NA; j_call: TRBJ2-3; v_call: TRBV28; cdr3_nt: TGTGCCAGCAGTTTCGACAGGAACACAGATACGCAGTATTTT; cdr3_aa: CASSFDRNTDTQYF
d_call: NA; j_call: TRBJ2-1; v_call: TRBV7-8; cdr3_nt: TGTGCCAGCAGCTTAAACGGTATCTCCTACAATGAGCAGTTCTTC; cdr3_aa: CASSLNGISYNEQFF